This T cell receptor (beta chain) was recorded in a study of T-cell memory formation after mild COVID-19. At the level of the study: The two donors had largely donor-specific TCR clusters. Broader study findings: Mostly located in CM and EM were contracting CD4+ clones, with contracting CD8+ clones located in EMRA. Researchers found some responding clones in pre-infection memory, a sign that cross-reactive memory joined.

UMIs and sample barcodes were carried by the TCR alpha and TCR beta cDNA libraries that 5'RACE produced using constant-segment primers. One entry per CDR3 protein, called by TCRdb with MiXCR from the 5' RACE reads. This table has under 300,000 distinct CDR3 sequences, 8.5% to 9.5% appearing once. Trimming left V 2 bases short and J 5 bases short, with 15 bases between. The CDR3 extends over 15 amino acids. Germline CDR1 reads MNHEY; CDR2 reads SVGAGI. This clonotype was seen only a few times. Its cognate antigen is unknown. The chain employs TRBV6-5 and TRBJ1-2; possible D gene TRBD1, 6 bases. The TCR comes from a man aged 18 to 30 who had mild COVID-19 (a few samples of this study predate the infection). Cell type and time point are not known. What was sequenced was PBMCs or a T cell subset sorted from them (not recorded which). The chain's CDR3 is CASSYIDRNSYGYTF. In nucleotides, the CDR3 is TGTGCCAGCAGTTACATTGACAGGAACTCATATGGCTACACCTTC.